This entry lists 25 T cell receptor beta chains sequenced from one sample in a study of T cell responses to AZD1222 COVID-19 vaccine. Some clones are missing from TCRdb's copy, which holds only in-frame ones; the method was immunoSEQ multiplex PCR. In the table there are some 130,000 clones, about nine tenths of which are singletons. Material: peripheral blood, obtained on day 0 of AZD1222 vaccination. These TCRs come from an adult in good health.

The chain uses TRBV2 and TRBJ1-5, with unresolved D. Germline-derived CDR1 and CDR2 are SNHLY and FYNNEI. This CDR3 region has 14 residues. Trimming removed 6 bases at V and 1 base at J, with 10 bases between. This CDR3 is CASSRMGSNQPQHF. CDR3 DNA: TGTGCCAGCAGCCGTATGGGAAGCAATCAGCCCCAGCATTTT.

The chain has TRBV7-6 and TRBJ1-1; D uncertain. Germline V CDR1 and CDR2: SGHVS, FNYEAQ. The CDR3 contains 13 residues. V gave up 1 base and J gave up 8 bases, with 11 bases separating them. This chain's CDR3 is CASSLGAASEAFF. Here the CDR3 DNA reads TGTGCCAGCAGCTTAGGGGCAGCGAGCGAAGCTTTCTTT.

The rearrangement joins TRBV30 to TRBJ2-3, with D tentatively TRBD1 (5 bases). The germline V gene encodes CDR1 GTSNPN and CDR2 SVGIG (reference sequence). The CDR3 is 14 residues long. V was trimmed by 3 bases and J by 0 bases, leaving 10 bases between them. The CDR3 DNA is TGTGCCTGGAGGGGGCCCTATAGCACAGATACGCAGTATTTT. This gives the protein CAWRGPYSTDTQYF.

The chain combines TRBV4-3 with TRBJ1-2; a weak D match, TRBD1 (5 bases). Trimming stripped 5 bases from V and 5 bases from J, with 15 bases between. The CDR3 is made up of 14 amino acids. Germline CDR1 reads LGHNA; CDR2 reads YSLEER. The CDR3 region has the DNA TGCGCCAGCAGCGATGCCGGGGGAGGATATGGCTACACCTTC. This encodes CASSDAGGGYGYTF.

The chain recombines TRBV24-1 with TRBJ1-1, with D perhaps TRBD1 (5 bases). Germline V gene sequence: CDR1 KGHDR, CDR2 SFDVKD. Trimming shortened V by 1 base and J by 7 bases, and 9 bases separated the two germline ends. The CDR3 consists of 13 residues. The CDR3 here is CATSDLRGYEAFF. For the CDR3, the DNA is TGTGCCACCAGTGATTTACGGGGGTATGAAGCTTTCTTT.

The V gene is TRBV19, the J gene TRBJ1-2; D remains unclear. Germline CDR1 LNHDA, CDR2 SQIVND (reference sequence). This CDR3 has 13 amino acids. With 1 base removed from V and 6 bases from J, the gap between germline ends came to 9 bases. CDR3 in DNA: TGTGCCAGTAGTATAGGGCCCTGGAATGGCTACACCTTC. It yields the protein CASSIGPWNGYTF.

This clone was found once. CDR3 DNA sequence: TGTGCCAGCAGTTTCCCGGGACAGGGTCACTACGAGCAGTACTTC. It codes for CASSFPGQGHYEQYF. The chain has TRBV28 and TRBJ2-7; 9 positions agree with TRBD1. Germline CDR1 MDHEN, CDR2 SYDVKM. CDR3 size: 15 residues. V lost 3 bases and J lost 3; bases outside the gene matches: 6.

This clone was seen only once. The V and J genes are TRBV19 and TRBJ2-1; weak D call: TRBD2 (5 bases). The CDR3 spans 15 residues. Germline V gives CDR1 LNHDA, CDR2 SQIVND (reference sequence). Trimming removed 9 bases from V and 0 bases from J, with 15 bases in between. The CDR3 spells CASEAALNSYNEQFF. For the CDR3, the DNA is TGTGCCAGCGAAGCGGCTCTAAACTCCTACAATGAGCAGTTCTTC.

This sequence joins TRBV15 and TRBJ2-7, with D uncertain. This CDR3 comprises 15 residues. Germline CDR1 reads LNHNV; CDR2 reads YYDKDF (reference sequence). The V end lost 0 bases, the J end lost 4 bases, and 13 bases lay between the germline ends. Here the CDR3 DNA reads TGTGCCACCAGCAGAGATTTGTCGGTCCCTTACGAGCAGTACTTC. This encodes CATSRDLSVPYEQYF. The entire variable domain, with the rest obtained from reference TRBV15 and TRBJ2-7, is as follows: DAMVIQNPRYQVTQFGKPVTLSCSQTLNHNVMYWYQQKSSQAPKLLFHYYDKDFNNEADTPDNFQSRRPNTSFCFLDIRSPGLGDTAMYLCATSRDLSVPYEQYFGPGTRLTVT.

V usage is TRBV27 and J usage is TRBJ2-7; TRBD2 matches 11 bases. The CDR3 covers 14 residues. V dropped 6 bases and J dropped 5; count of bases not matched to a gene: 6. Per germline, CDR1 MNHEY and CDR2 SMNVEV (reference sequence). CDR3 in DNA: TGTGCCAGCAGCGAACTAGCGGGGGACCACGAGCAGTACTTC. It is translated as CASSELAGDHEQYF.

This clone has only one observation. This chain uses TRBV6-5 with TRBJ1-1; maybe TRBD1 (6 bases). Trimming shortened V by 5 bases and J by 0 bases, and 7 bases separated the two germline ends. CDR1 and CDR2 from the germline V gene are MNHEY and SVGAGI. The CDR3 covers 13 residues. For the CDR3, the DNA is TGTGCCAGCAGTAACAGGGTGAACACTGAAGCTTTCTTT. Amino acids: CASSNRVNTEAFF.

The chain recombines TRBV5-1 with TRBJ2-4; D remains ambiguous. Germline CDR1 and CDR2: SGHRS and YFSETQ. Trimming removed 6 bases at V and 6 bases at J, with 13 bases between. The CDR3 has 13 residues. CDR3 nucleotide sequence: TGCGCCAGCACGTCCACCCTGGGAAACATTCAGTACTTC. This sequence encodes CASTSTLGNIQYF.

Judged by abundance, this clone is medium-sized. The CDR3 spells CASSPMGGGPNEKLFF. The DNA for the CDR3 is TGTGCCAGCAGCCCGATGGGTGGGGGCCCTAATGAAAAACTGTTTTTT. This chain uses TRBV11-2 with TRBJ1-4; a weak D match, TRBD1 (6 bases). V dropped 5 bases and J dropped 3 bases, with 16 bases sitting between them. The germline V gene encodes CDR1 SGHAT and CDR2 FQNNGV. CDR3 length: 16 residues.

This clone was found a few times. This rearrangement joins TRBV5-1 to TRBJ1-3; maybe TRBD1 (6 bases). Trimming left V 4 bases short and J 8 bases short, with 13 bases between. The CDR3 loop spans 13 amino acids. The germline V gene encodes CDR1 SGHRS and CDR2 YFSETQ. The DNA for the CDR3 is TGCGCCAGCAGCCTAACAGGGATACACACCATATATTTT. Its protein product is CASSLTGIHTIYF.

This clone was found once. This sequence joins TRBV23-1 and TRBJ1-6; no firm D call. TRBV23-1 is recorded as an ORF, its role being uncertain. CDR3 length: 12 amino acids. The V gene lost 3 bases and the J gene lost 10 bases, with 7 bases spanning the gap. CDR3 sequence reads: CASSQVWSPLHF. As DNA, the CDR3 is TGCGCCAGCAGTCAGGTCTGGTCACCCCTCCACTTT.

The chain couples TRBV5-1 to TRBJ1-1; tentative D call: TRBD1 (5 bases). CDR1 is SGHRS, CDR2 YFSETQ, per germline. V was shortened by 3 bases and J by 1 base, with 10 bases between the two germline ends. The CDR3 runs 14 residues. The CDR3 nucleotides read TGCGCCAGCAGCTGGACCCAGGGGAACACTGAAGCTTTCTTT. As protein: CASSWTQGNTEAFF.

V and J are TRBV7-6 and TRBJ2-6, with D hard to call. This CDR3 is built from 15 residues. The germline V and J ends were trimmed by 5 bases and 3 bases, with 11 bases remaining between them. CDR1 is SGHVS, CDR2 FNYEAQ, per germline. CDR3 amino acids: CASSTSAGGANVLTF. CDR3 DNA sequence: TGTGCCAGCAGCACCTCGGCAGGTGGGGCCAACGTCCTGACTTTC.

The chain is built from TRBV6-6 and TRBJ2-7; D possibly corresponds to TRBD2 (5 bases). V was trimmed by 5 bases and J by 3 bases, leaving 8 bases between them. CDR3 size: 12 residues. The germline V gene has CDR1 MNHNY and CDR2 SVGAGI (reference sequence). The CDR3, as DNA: TGTGCCAGCAGTCCGGGGATCTACGAGCAGTACTTC. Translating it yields CASSPGIYEQYF.

CDR3 residues: CASSEVGGATNEKLFF. The CDR3 bases are TGTGCCAGCAGTGAAGTTGGGGGGGCAACTAATGAAAAACTGTTTTTT. The rearrangement links TRBV6-1 to TRBJ1-4; a possible D gene is TRBD1 (5 bases). Germline loops: CDR1 MNHNS, CDR2 SASEGT. V lost 1 base and J lost 0, with 9 bases in between. The CDR3 is 16 amino acids.

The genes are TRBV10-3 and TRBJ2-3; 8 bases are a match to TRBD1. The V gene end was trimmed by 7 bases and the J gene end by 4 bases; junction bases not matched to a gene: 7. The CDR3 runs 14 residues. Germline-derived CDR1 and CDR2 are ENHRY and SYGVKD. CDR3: CAIKGRGLSDTQYF. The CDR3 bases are TGTGCCATCAAAGGCAGGGGGCTTTCAGATACGCAGTATTTT.

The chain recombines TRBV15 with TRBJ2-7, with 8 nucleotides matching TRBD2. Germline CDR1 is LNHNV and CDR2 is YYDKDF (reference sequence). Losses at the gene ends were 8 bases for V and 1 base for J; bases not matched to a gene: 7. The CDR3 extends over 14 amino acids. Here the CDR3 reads CATSSGGTSYEQYF. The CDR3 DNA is TGTGCCACCTCTTCGGGGGGGACGTCCTACGAGCAGTACTTC.

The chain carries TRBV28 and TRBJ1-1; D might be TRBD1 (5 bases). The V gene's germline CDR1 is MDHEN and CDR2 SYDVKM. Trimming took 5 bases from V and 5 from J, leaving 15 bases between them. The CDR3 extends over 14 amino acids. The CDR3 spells CASSPGLRLTEAFF. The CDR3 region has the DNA TGTGCCAGCAGTCCAGGGCTGCGGTTGACTGAAGCTTTCTTT.

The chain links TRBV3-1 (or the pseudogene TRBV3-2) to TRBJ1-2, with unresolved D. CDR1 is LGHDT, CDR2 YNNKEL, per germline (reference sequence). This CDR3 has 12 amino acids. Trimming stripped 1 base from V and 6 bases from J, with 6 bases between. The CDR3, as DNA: TGTGCCAGCAGCCAAGGCTCAGATGGCTACACCTTC. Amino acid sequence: CASSQGSDGYTF.

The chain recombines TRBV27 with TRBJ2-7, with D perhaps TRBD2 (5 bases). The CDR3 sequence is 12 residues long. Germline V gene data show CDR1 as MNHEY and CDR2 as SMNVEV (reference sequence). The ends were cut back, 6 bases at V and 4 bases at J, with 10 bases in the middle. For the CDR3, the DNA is TGTGCCAGCAGCTATTCGGGGTACGAGCAGTACTTC. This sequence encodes CASSYSGYEQYF.

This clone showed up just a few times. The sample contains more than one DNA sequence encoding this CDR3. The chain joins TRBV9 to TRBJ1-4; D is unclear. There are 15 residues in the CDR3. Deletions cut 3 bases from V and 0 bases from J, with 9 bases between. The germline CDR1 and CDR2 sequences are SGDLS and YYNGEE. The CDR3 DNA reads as TGTGCCAGCAGCGCAACGGTTGCAACTAATGAAAAACTGTTTTTT. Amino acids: CASSATVATNEKLFF.